Sequencing of this T cell receptor beta chain was carried out in a study of CD8 T cells in Susac syndrome. FACS was used to enrich TEMRA cells, whereas the CD8+ and CD4+ T cells were obtained by negative isolation. Random hexamers were used to reverse transcribe the RNA input (roughly 0.5 to 1 ug). TCRdb itself ran the immunoSEQ multiplex PCR reads through MiXCR, one entry per CDR3 protein. The sample has 250,000 to 300,000 distinct CDR3 sequences; 89% are singletons. The CDR3 totals 15 residues. Germline lookup yields CDR1 LGHNA and CDR2 YSLEER. V trimming: 1 base; J trimming: 8 bases; junction bases outside the gene matches: 8.

The chain combines TRBV4-3 with TRBJ2-1; TRBD1 aligns across 7 bases. This clonotype was sampled from a human donor with multiple sclerosis. The material sequenced was CD8+ T cells from PBMCs. CDR3 protein: CASSQVYPTGDEQFF. CDR3 nucleotides: TGCGCCAGCAGCCAAGTTTACCCCACAGGGGATGAGCAGTTCTTC.